This T cell receptor beta chain is drawn from a study of blood T cell repertoires in COVID-19. On the study more broadly: The origin of the acute and convalescent COVID-19 samples was the United States, Italy and Spain. The cDNA or gDNA used as material had been derived from T cells, B-cell-depleted T cells, or PBMCs.

Authors' methods: Reference gene primer amplification gave nucleated cell count estimates. Sequencing was performed with immunoSEQ multiplex PCR; in TCRdb, only in-frame clones are kept and a portion is missing. V, J and clone size are taken as reported in that table, and D and trimming were inferred from the DNA itself. The sample includes about 110,000 clones, roughly nine tenths of them seen just once. The clonotype originates from a human donor in a cohort sampled during active COVID-19. Sequencing was performed on peripheral blood.

The CDR3 reads CASSYGRGDGYTF. The CDR3 DNA is TGTGCCAGCAGTTATGGCAGGGGCGATGGCTACACCTTC. J is TRBJ1-2 and V is TRBV6-6, with a possible D match to TRBD1 (6 bases). Germline-derived CDR1 and CDR2 are MNHNY and SVGAGI (reference sequence). Trimming pared 3 bases from V and 6 bases from J, leaving 11 bases between. This CDR3 comprises 13 residues.